This T cell receptor (beta chain) was sequenced for a study of lymphopenia after photon versus proton radiotherapy. General study findings and limits: Post-nadir TCR diversity decline inversely tracked overall survival among those who died.

A word on this clone: Its antigen is undetermined.

Data came from immunoSEQ multiplex PCR; TCRdb stores just in-frame clones and leaves some out. The sample has about 30,000 clones; roughly 89% are singletons. The germline gives CDR1 SGDLS, CDR2 YYNGEE. Between the trimmed V and J ends, which lost 0 bases and 1 base, there was a span of 10 bases. This CDR3 is built from 15 residues. Sample: peripheral blood, taken from a patient treated with proton-based radiotherapy. The rearrangement joins TRBV9 to TRBJ1-1; D is perhaps TRBD1 (6 bases). The TCR was taken from a woman in her sixties or seventies with cholangiocarcinoma. Some clones in this sample may be carry-over from other donors' samples. CDR3 nucleotide sequence: TGTGCCAGCAGCGTAGATTCAGGGGCGAACACTGAAGCTTTCTTT. Its protein product is CASSVDSGANTEAFF.